The 5 T cell receptor beta chains below come from one sample, sequenced in a study of long-term antiretroviral therapy in people with HIV. Sequencing relied on immunoSEQ assay v3.0, run at survey level. Some clones are missing from TCRdb's copy, which holds only in-frame ones; the method was immunoSEQ multiplex PCR. This sample has tens of thousands of clones, with 80% to 95% found just once. Material: unsorted PBMCs, obtained 4.4 years after starting antiretroviral therapy. These receptor sequences come from a woman in her forties or fifties with HIV.

This clone is labeled large. The chain carries TRBV7-8 and TRBJ1-1, with 7 bases fitting TRBD1. The CDR3 runs to 14 residues. Trimming cost V 4 bases and J 1 base; bases outside gene matches: 3. CDR1 and CDR2 (germline): SGHVS, FQNEAQ. The CDR3 nucleotides are TGTGCCAGCAGCTCGGGACAGCCGAACACTGAAGCTTTCTTT. It translates to CASSSGQPNTEAFF.

The chain couples TRBV7-3 to TRBJ2-1; D possibly corresponds to TRBD2 (5 bases). The V gene lost 0 bases and the J gene lost 3 bases, with 6 bases spanning the gap. Germline lookup yields CDR1 SGHTA and CDR2 FQGTGA. The CDR3 is 14 residues long. This CDR3 reads CASSLTRDYNEQFF. CDR3 coding DNA: TGTGCCAGCAGCTTAACCCGGGACTACAATGAGCAGTTCTTC.

The J gene is TRBJ1-4, the V gene TRBV19; D not resolved. Trimming stripped 9 bases from V and 8 bases from J, with 16 bases between. Germline CDR1 is LNHDA and CDR2 is SQIVND (reference sequence). This CDR3 region has 13 residues. In DNA form, the CDR3 reads TGTGCCAGCAACGGAGGTGGTTCAGAAAAACTGTTTTTT. Its translation: CASNGGGSEKLFF.

J is TRBJ2-5 and V is TRBV27, with TRBD2 identical over 9 bases. Trimming at V came to 6 bases and at J to 7 bases, leaving 12 bases not matched to a gene. This CDR3 has 15 residues. CDR1 is MNHEY and CDR2 is SMNVEV in the germline V gene (reference sequence). The CDR3 spells CASSSGLAPEGTQYF. DNA of the CDR3: TGTGCCAGCAGCTCCGGACTAGCGCCCGAGGGGACCCAGTACTTC.

The V gene is TRBV7-2, the J gene TRBJ2-5, with D possibly called TRBD1 or TRBD2 (7 bases each). Germline CDR1 is SGHTA and CDR2 is FQGNSA. This CDR3 region has 15 residues. Trimming removed 7 bases at V and 1 base at J, with 16 bases between. In DNA form, the CDR3 reads TGTGCCAGCACCCAGGGGGGGCGAGTCCAAGAGACCCAGTACTTC. This sequence encodes CASTQGGRVQETQYF.